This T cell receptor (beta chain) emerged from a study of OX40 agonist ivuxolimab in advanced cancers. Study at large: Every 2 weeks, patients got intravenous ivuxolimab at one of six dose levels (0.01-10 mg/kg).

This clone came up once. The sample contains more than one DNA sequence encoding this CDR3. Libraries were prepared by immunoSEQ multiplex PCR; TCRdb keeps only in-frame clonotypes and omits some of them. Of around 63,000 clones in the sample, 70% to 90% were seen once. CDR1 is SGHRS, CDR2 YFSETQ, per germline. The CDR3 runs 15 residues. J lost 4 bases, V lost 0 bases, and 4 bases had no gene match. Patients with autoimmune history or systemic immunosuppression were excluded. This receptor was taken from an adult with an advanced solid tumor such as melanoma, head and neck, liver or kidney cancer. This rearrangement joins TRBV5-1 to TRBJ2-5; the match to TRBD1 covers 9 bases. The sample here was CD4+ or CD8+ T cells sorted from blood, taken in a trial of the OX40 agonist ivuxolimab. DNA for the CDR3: TGCGCCAGCAGCTTGGAACAGGGGGCTAGAGAGACCCAGTACTTC. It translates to CASSLEQGARETQYF.